Listed below are T cell receptor beta chains from one sample, sequenced in a study of blood T cell repertoires in COVID-19. Sequencing was performed with immunoSEQ multiplex PCR; in TCRdb, only in-frame clones are kept and a portion is missing. The sample comprises about 190,000 clones, 82% of which are singletons, and about 7.8% rests with the top ten. Input material: peripheral blood. Receptor source: a woman aged 60-75 years with COVID-19, enrolled during active disease. Each CDR3 is given with its conserved first and last residue. Each record gives: D gene, J gene, V gene, clone size, CDR3 protein, CDR3 DNA. D genes are given only for firm matches. The size field is filled for only some rows; it gives once, few, many or a size class.

>NA|TRBJ2-5|TRBV6-5|NA
CASSYSSPGSGVTQYF
TGTGCCAGCAGTTACTCGAGTCCCGGATCAGGGGTGACCCAGTACTTC
>TRBD1|TRBJ2-5|TRBV6-2/TRBV6-3|NA
CASSKGQVETQYF
TGTGCCAGCAGCAAGGGACAGGTTGAGACCCAGTACTTC
>TRBD1|TRBJ2-3|TRBV9|few
CASSTGQGAFGTQYF
TGTGCCAGCAGTACTGGACAGGGGGCATTCGGGACGCAGTATTTT
>TRBD1|TRBJ1-1|TRBV7-2|once
CASSLLTGYDTEAFF
TGTGCCAGCAGCCTGCTGACAGGGTATGACACTGAAGCTTTCTTT
>TRBD2|TRBJ2-1|TRBV11-1|NA
CASSHERGSSYNEQFF
TGTGCCAGCAGCCATGAGCGGGGGAGCTCCTACAATGAGCAGTTCTTC
>TRBD1|TRBJ1-4|TRBV4-1|once
CASSQEGTGETNEKLFF
TGCGCCAGCAGCCAAGAAGGGACAGGGGAAACTAATGAAAAACTGTTTTTT
>NA|TRBJ1-5|TRBV2|once
CASSVGSWSEPQHF
TGTGCCAGCAGTGTGGGCTCGTGGTCTGAACCCCAGCATTTT
>TRBD2|TRBJ2-7|TRBV18|NA
CASSPSGRASYEQYF
TGTGCCAGCTCACCAAGCGGGAGGGCCTCCTACGAGCAGTACTTC
>NA|TRBJ2-7|TRBV6-5|NA
CASSTREKIYEQYF
TGTGCCAGCAGCACACGGGAGAAAATCTACGAGCAGTACTTC
>TRBD1|TRBJ1-2|TRBV5-1|NA
CASSLGGDSYGYTF
TGCGCCAGCAGCTTGGGTGGGGACAGCTATGGCTACACCTTC
>NA|TRBJ1-3|TRBV6-8|NA
CASPPGYLGNTIYF
TGTGCCAGCCCACCGGGATATCTTGGAAACACCATATATTTT
>NA|TRBJ2-3|TRBV5-4|once
CASSLRERSTDTQYF
TGTGCCAGCAGCCTCAGGGAACGGAGCACAGATACGCAGTATTTT
>TRBD1|TRBJ1-4|TRBV5-1|NA
CASSLAGTAEKLFF
TGCGCCAGCAGCTTGGCCGGGACAGCTGAAAAACTGTTTTTT
>NA|TRBJ2-2|TRBV29-1|NA
CSVPGNTGELFF
TGCAGCGTTCCGGGGAACACCGGGGAGCTGTTTTTT
>NA|TRBJ1-1|TRBV12-5|once
CASGWGGSDTEAFF
TGTGCTAGTGGTTGGGGGGGAAGCGATACTGAAGCTTTCTTT
>NA|TRBJ1-1|TRBV7-2|NA
CASSSYPDRLNTEAFF
TGTGCCAGCAGCTCATACCCAGACAGATTGAACACTGAAGCTTTCTTT
>TRBD2|TRBJ2-1|TRBV6-5|NA
CASSYYLADNEQFF
TGTGCCAGCAGTTACTACCTAGCGGACAATGAGCAGTTCTTC
>TRBD1|TRBJ1-6|TRBV7-2|once
CASTPRTGASPLHF
TGTGCCAGCACCCCCAGGACAGGCGCTTCACCCCTCCACTTT
>NA|TRBJ2-1|TRBV27|NA
CASSLSILSYNEQFF
TGTGCCAGCAGTTTGAGCATCCTCTCCTACAATGAGCAGTTCTTC
>NA|TRBJ2-7|TRBV10-3|NA
CAISPVAGSSHEQYF
TGTGCCATCAGTCCGGTCGCCGGGAGCTCTCACGAGCAGTACTTC
>TRBD1|TRBJ2-1|TRBV6-2/TRBV6-3|NA
CASSSLRNPGQTHGEQFF
TGTGCCAGCAGTAGCCTCCGAAACCCGGGACAGACGCACGGTGAGCAGTTCTTC
>TRBD1|TRBJ1-4|TRBV5-6|NA
CASSLKGQGNEKLFF
TGTGCCAGCAGCTTAAAGGGACAGGGTAATGAAAAACTGTTTTTT
>TRBD1|TRBJ1-6|TRBV25-1|NA
CASRGTGGLNSPLHF
TGTGCCAGTAGAGGAACAGGGGGCCTTAATTCACCCCTCCACTTT
>NA|TRBJ1-2|TRBV29-1|NA
CSVEVGVGYTF
TGCAGCGTTGAAGTGGGCGTCGGCTACACCTTC
>NA|TRBJ2-1|TRBV20-1|few
CSSPLREQFF
TGCAGTTCCCCCCTTCGGGAGCAGTTCTTC
>TRBD2|TRBJ2-1|TRBV28|NA
CASSLGGRIYNEQFF
TGTGCCAGCAGTTTAGGCGGGAGGATTTACAATGAGCAGTTCTTC
>TRBD1|TRBJ2-7|TRBV5-5|NA
CASSLETGVDEQYF
TGTGCCAGCAGCTTGGAGACAGGGGTCGACGAGCAGTACTTC
>TRBD2|TRBJ2-2|TRBV9|NA
CASRRTSGVTGELFF
TGTGCCAGCAGGAGGACTAGCGGGGTCACCGGGGAGCTGTTTTTT
>TRBD1|TRBJ2-1|TRBV3-1/TRBV3-2|NA
CASSQDLGQGSNEQFF
TGTGCCAGCAGCCAAGATCTAGGACAGGGGTCCAATGAGCAGTTCTTC
>NA|TRBJ1-1|TRBV6-1|NA
CASSGSPPDTEAFF
TGTGCCAGCAGTGGCTCCCCTCCGGACACTGAAGCTTTCTTT
>TRBD1|TRBJ1-1|TRBV29-1|NA
CSARTGRDTEAFF
TGCAGCGCCCGGACAGGGAGGGACACTGAAGCTTTCTTT
>TRBD1|TRBJ2-7|TRBV7-8|NA
CASSRTGSEQYF
TGTGCCAGCAGCCGGACAGGGTCGGAGCAGTACTTC
>NA|TRBJ2-5|TRBV11-2|NA
CASSSSGQETQYF
TGTGCCAGCAGCTCGAGCGGGCAAGAGACCCAGTACTTC
>TRBD2|TRBJ2-7|TRBV15|NA
CATGLAGTSYEQYF
TGTGCCACCGGGCTAGCGGGAACTTCCTACGAGCAGTACTTC
>NA|TRBJ1-2|TRBV29-1|NA
CSDGDSDGYTF
TGCAGCGACGGGGACTCAGATGGCTACACCTTC
>NA|TRBJ1-4|TRBV28|NA
CASSPVAAGSLNEKLFF
TGTGCCAGCTCCCCTGTCGCAGCGGGTTCCCTTAATGAAAAACTGTTTTTT
>TRBD1|TRBJ1-2|TRBV29-1|NA
CSVERGHAGYTF
TGCAGCGTTGAAAGGGGGCACGCTGGCTACACCTTC
>TRBD1|TRBJ2-3|TRBV24-1|NA
CATSRPGDRGRDTQYF
TGTGCCACCAGTCGACCGGGGGACAGGGGGCGGGATACGCAGTATTTT
>NA|TRBJ1-2|TRBV27|NA
CASRSGPQGYGYTF
TGTGCCAGCAGGTCCGGGCCCCAGGGTTATGGCTACACCTTC
>NA|TRBJ2-2|TRBV7-2|NA
CASSPWSGELAGELFF
TGTGCCAGCAGCCCCTGGTCCGGGGAGCTGGCCGGGGAGCTGTTTTTT
>TRBD1|TRBJ1-5|TRBV19|NA
CASRETGTGNQPQHF
TGTGCCAGTAGGGAGACAGGGACGGGGAATCAGCCCCAGCATTTT
>TRBD2|TRBJ2-1|TRBV3-1/TRBV3-2|once
CASSQVRAGGPVDEQFF
TGTGCCAGCAGCCAAGTACGAGCGGGAGGGCCGGTAGATGAGCAGTTCTTC
>TRBD2|TRBJ2-2|TRBV7-8|NA
CASTPFLAGGRGELFF
TGTGCCAGCACCCCATTTTTAGCGGGGGGGCGTGGGGAGCTGTTTTTT
>TRBD1|TRBJ1-2|TRBV6-5|NA
CASSHRGTNYGYTF
TGTGCCAGCAGTCACAGGGGAACTAACTATGGCTACACCTTC